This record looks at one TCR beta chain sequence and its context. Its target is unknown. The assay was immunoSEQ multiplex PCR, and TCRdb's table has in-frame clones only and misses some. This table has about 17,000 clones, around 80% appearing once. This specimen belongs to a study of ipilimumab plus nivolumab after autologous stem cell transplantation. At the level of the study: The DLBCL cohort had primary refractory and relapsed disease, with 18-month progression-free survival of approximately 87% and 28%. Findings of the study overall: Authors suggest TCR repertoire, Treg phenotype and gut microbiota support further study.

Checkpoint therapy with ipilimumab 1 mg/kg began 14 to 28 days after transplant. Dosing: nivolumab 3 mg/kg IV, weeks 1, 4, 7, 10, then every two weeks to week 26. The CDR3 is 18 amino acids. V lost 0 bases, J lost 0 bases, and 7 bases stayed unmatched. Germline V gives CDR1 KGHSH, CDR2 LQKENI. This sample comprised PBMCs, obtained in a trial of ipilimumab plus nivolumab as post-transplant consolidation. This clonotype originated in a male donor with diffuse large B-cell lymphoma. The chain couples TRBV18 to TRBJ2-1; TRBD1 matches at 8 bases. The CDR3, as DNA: TGTGCCAGCTCACCACCCACAGGGGGAATTTCCTCCTACAATGAGCAGTTCTTC. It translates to CASSPPTGGISSYNEQFF.